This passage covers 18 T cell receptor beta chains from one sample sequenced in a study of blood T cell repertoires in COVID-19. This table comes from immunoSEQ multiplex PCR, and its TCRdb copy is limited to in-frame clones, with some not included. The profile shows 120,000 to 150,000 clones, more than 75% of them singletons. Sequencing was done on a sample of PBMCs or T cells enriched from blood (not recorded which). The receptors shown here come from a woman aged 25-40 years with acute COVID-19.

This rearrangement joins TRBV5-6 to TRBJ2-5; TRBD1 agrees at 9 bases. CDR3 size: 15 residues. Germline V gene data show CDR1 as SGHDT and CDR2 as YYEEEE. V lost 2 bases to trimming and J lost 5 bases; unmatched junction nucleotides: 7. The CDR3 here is CASSFLQGAGETQYF. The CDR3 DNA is TGTGCCAGCAGCTTCCTACAGGGGGCTGGTGAGACCCAGTACTTC.

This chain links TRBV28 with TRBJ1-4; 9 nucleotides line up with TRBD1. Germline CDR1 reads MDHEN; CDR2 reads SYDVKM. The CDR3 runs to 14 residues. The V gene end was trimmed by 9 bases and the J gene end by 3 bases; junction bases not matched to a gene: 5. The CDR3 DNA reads TGTGCCAGTTTAACAGGGGGCTCTAATGAAAAACTGTTTTTT. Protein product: CASLTGGSNEKLFF.

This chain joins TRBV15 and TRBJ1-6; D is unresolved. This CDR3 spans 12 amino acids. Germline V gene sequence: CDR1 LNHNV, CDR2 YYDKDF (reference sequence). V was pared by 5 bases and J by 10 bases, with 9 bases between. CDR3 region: CATSPSGSPLHF. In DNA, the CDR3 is TGTGCCACCAGCCCTAGCGGATCACCCCTCCACTTT.

The CDR3 protein is CASSPDRDYGYTF. The DNA for the CDR3 is TGTGCCAGCTCACCGGACAGAGACTATGGCTACACCTTC. The chain links TRBV18 to TRBJ1-2, with TRBD1 as a possible D gene (6 bases). The germline V and J ends were trimmed by 3 bases and 3 bases, with 8 bases remaining between them. This CDR3 spans 13 amino acids. Looked up from germline, CDR1 is KGHSH and CDR2 is LQKENI. Supplemented by reference TRBV18 and TRBJ1-2, the full variable domain reads NAGVMQNPRHLVRRRGQEARLRCSPMKGHSHVYWYRQLPEEGLKFMVYLQKENIIDESGMPKERFSAEFPKEGPSILRIQQVVRGDSAAYFCASSPDRDYGYTFGSGTRLTVV.

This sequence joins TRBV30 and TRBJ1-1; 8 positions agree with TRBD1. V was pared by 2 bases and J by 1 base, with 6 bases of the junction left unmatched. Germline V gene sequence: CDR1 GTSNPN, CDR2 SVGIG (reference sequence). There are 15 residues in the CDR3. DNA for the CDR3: TGTGCCTGGAGTATCGGACAGGGATCGAACACTGAAGCTTTCTTT. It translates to CAWSIGQGSNTEAFF.

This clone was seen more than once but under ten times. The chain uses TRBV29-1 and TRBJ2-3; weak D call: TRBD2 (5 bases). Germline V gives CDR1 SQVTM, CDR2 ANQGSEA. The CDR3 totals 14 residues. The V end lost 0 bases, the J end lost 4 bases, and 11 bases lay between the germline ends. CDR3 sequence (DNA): TGCAGCGTTGAAGACGGGAAGGGTGCAGATACGCAGTATTTT. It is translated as CSVEDGKGADTQYF.

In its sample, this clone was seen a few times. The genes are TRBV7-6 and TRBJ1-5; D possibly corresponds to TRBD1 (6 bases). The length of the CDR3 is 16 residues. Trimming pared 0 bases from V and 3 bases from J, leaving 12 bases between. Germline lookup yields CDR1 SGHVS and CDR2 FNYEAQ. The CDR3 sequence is CASSLAPGGHNQPQHF. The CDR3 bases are TGTGCCAGCAGCTTAGCCCCGGGGGGGCACAATCAGCCCCAGCATTTT.

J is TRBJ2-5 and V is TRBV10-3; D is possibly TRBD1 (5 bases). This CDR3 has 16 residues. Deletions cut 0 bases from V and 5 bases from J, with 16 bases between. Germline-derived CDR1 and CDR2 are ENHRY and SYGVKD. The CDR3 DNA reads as TGTGCCATCAGTGAGTCGGGGTTCAGGGCAATCGAGACCCAGTACTTC. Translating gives CAISESGFRAIETQYF.

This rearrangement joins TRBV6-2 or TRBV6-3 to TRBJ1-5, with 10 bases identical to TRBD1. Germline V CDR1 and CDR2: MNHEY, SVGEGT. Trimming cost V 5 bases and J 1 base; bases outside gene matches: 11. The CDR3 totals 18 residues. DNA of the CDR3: TGTGCCAGCAGTGCACCGGGACAGGGGCGGTTAAGCAATCAGCCCCAGCATTTT. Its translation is CASSAPGQGRLSNQPQHF.

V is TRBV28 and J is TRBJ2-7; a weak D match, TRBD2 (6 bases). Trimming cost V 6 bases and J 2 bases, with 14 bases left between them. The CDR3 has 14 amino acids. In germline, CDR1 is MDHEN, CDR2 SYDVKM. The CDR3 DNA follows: TGTGCCAGCAGGTCCGGGAGCGATACCTACGAGCAGTACTTC. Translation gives CASRSGSDTYEQYF.

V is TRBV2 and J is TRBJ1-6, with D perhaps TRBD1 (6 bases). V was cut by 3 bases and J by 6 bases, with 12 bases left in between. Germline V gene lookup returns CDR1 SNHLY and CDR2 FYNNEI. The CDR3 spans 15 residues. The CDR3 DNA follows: TGTGCCAGCAGTGAGACAGGAACGCCTAATTCACCCCTCCACTTT. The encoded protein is CASSETGTPNSPLHF.

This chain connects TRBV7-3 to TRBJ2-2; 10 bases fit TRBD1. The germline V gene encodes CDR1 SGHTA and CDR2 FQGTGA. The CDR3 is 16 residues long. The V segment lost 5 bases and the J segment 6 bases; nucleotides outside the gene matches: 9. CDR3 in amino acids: CASSPRQGAGAGELFF. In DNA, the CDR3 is TGTGCCAGCAGCCCGAGACAGGGGGCGGGGGCCGGGGAGCTGTTTTTT.

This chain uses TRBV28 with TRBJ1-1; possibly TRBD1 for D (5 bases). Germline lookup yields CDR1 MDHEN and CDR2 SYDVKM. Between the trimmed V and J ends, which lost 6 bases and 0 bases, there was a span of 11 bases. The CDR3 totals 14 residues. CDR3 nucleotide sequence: TGTGCCAGCAGGCCGACGACAGTGAACACTGAAGCTTTCTTT. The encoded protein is CASRPTTVNTEAFF. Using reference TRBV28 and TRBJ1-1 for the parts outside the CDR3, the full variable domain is DVKVTQSSRYLVKRTGEKVFLECVQDMDHENMFWYRQDPGLGLRLIYFSYDVKMKEKGDIPEGYSVSREKKERFSLILESASTNQTSMYLCASRPTTVNTEAFFGQGTRLTVV.

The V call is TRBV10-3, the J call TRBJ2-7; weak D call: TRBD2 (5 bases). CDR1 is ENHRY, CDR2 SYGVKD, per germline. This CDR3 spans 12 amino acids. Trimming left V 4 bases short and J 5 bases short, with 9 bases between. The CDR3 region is CAISVQADEQYF. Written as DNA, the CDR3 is TGTGCCATCAGTGTACAAGCGGACGAGCAGTACTTC.

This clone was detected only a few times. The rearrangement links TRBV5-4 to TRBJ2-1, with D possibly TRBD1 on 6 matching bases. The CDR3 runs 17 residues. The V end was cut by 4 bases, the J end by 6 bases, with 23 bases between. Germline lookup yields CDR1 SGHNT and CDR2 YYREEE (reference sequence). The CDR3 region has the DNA TGTGCCAGCAGCCTCAATTCCGGCAGGGGCAGGGTCAATGAGCAGTTCTTC. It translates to CASSLNSGRGRVNEQFF.

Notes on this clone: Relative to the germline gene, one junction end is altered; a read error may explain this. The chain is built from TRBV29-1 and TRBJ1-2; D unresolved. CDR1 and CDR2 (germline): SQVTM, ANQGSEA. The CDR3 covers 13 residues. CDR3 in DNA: TGCAGCGTTGAAGATCAAGCTAAATATGGCTACACCTTC. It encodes CSVEDQAKYGYTF.

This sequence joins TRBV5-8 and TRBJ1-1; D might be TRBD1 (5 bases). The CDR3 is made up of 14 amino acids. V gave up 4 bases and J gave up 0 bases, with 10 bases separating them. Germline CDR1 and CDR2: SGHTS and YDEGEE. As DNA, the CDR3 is TGTGCCAGCAGCCTGGGACTACTGAACACTGAAGCTTTCTTT. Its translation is CASSLGLLNTEAFF.

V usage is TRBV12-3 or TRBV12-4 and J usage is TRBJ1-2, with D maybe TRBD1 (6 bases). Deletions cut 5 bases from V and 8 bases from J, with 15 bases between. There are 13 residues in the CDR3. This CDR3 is CASSTTGRGGYTF. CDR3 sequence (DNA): TGTGCCAGCAGTACCACAGGGCGCGGGGGCTACACCTTC.